The TCR beta chain under discussion was sequenced for a study of molecular identifiers for immune sequencing clone quantification. Findings and caveats of the study: Spiked Jurkat TCR RNA equal to one cell could reportedly be picked out among some 1 million naive cells. Sharing of a barcode by identical TCR molecules could cause highly expanded clone sizes to be underestimated.

Construction of naive CD8 libraries employed about 18,000 to 1,000,000 sorted cells together with 10%, 30% or 50% RNA. Sorting defined naive CD8 T cells as CD8+CD4-CCR7+CD45RA+. TCRdb recomputed calls from the PCR reads with MiXCR, one row per CDR3 protein. The sample contains about 510,000 distinct CDR3 sequences, 20% to 25% of which appear only once. A note on this clonotype: Antigen specificity is unknown. A much larger clone sits a single nucleotide away, making a read error possible.

CDR1 SGHVS and CDR2 FQNEAQ come from the germline V gene. The CDR3 length is 16 residues. Trimming removed 11 bases from V and 1 base from J; junction bases left unmatched: 11. The specimen was naive CD8+ T cells from blood, with Jurkat cell RNA spiked in. The subset was: FACS-sorted CD8+CD4-CCR7+CD45RA+ naive T cells. The rearrangement joins TRBV7-8 to TRBJ2-5, with TRBD2 identical over 12 bases. This sequence originates from a human donor in good health. Some libraries in this study had Jurkat cell RNA spiked in. The CDR3 DNA reads TGTGCCGGCACCCTACTAGCGGGGGGCTTCCAAGAGACCCAGTACTTC. Its protein is CAGTLLAGGFQETQYF.